Presented here are 14 T cell receptor beta chains from one specimen sequenced in a study of blood T cell repertoires in COVID-19. Clones were read by immunoSEQ multiplex PCR, and TCRdb kept only the in-frame ones, dropping some. The sample consists of 150,000 to 200,000 clones, about 86% of them appearing once. Sequencing was carried out using peripheral blood. The receptors originated from a man younger than 35 with acute or convalescent COVID-19.

The CDR3 reads CASSQAVSNVATNEKLFF. Written as DNA, the CDR3 is TGCGCCAGCAGCCAAGCAGTATCAAATGTTGCAACTAATGAAAAACTGTTTTTT. This chain connects TRBV4-1 to TRBJ1-4; D not resolved. From germline, CDR1 is MGHRA and CDR2 YSYEKL. This CDR3 has 18 residues. V lost 1 base to trimming and J lost 0 bases, with 15 bases between them.

The chain combines TRBV4-1 with TRBJ1-1, with D possibly TRBD1 on 6 matching bases. Trimming pared 4 bases from V and 1 base from J, leaving 13 bases between. The CDR3 is made up of 15 amino acids. Germline loops: CDR1 MGHRA, CDR2 YSYEKL. CDR3 protein: CASSLKEQGNTEAFF. The CDR3 coding sequence is TGCGCCAGCAGCCTCAAGGAACAGGGGAACACTGAAGCTTTCTTT.

This clone was picked up a small number of times. CDR3 nucleotides: TGTGCCAGCAGCCAAGAACTACAGGCGTTTGTGGATGAAAAACTGTTTTTT. As protein: CASSQELQAFVDEKLFF. The chain employs TRBV4-2 and TRBJ1-4; D is possibly TRBD1 (5 bases). Germline-derived CDR1 and CDR2 are LGHNA and YNFKEQ. The CDR3 length is 17 residues. V gave up 0 bases and J gave up 6 bases, with 17 bases separating them.

This clone was observed once. This chain links TRBV6-5 with TRBJ2-3; 10 nucleotides align to TRBD1. The CDR3 consists of 13 residues. V dropped 8 bases and J dropped 5; count of bases not matched to a gene: 4. Germline-derived CDR1 and CDR2 are MNHEY and SVGAGI. The CDR3 DNA reads as TGTGCCAGCGGGGGACAGGGGAAAGATACGCAGTATTTT. Its protein product is CASGGQGKDTQYF.

J is TRBJ1-2 and V is TRBV28, with D possibly matching TRBD1 (6 bases). CDR1 MDHEN and CDR2 SYDVKM come from the germline V gene. The ends were cut back, 7 bases at V and 5 bases at J, with 8 bases in the middle. There are 11 residues in the CDR3. The CDR3 region has the DNA TGTGCCAGCAAAACAGGGTATGGCTACACCTTC. It specifies CASKTGYGYTF.

This clone has a single count. The chain has TRBV5-1 and TRBJ1-2; TRBD1 matches 7 bases. With 2 bases clipped from V and 8 bases from J, the junction kept 9 bases outside the gene matches. The CDR3 length is 14 residues. The germline gives CDR1 SGHRS, CDR2 YFSETQ. CDR3 DNA sequence: TGCGCCAGCAGCTTCAAGATAGGGGGCGCGGGCTACACCTTC. It codes for CASSFKIGGAGYTF.

The chain employs TRBV28 and TRBJ2-1; 9 nucleotides align to TRBD2. CDR3 length: 16 amino acids. Germline values: CDR1 MDHEN, CDR2 SYDVKM. V trimming: 4 bases; J trimming: 12 bases; junction bases outside the gene matches: 16. The CDR3 is CASSSLGGGALRRQFF. The CDR3 DNA reads as TGTGCCAGCAGTTCCCTGGGCGGGGGGGCCTTAAGGAGGCAGTTCTTC.

The chain joins TRBV24-1 to TRBJ1-1, with a weak D call TRBD1 (5 bases). Germline assignment: CDR1 KGHDR and CDR2 SFDVKD. The CDR3 contains 14 residues. The V gene lost 3 bases and the J gene lost 5 bases, with 12 bases spanning the gap. The CDR3 sequence is CATSDARGGTEAFF. Here the CDR3 DNA reads TGTGCCACCAGTGATGCTCGGGGGGGGACTGAAGCTTTCTTT.

The chain has TRBV7-3 and TRBJ2-2, with D tentatively TRBD2 (5 bases). The CDR3 consists of 15 residues. In germline, CDR1 is SGHTA, CDR2 FQGTGA. With 1 base removed from V and 5 bases from J, the gap between germline ends came to 11 bases. The CDR3 bases are TGTGCCAGCAGCTTAAACCCCCGGGGAACCGGGGAGCTGTTTTTT. Protein: CASSLNPRGTGELFF.

The chain has TRBV12-3 or TRBV12-4 and TRBJ2-5; D may be TRBD2 (6 bases). V dropped 6 bases and J dropped 2 bases, with 10 bases sitting between them. This CDR3 spans 13 amino acids. Here the CDR3 reads CASRGGLQETQYF. In DNA form, the CDR3 reads TGTGCCAGCAGGGGGGGACTGCAAGAGACCCAGTACTTC.

V is TRBV27 and J is TRBJ2-2, with D possibly TRBD1 on 6 matching bases. V was clipped by 1 base and J by 0 bases, with 18 bases between them. The CDR3 totals 19 residues. Germline assignment: CDR1 MNHEY and CDR2 SMNVEV (reference sequence). In DNA form, the CDR3 reads TGTGCCAGCAGTTTATTACCCAGGGGCCCTAGTACGAACACCGGGGAGCTGTTTTTT. This codes for CASSLLPRGPSTNTGELFF.

The chain combines TRBV21-1 with TRBJ1-6; whether TRBD1, the table's D call, matches the DNA was not checked. TRBV21-1 is termed a pseudogene. The CDR3 is made up of 13 amino acids. CDR3 DNA sequence: TGTGCCAGCCAACAGGGGGCAAAATCACCCCTCCACTTT. It codes for CASQQGAKSPLHF.

This sequence joins TRBV4-1 and TRBJ1-1; D is uncertain. Trimming removed 0 bases at V and 3 bases at J, with 5 bases between. Germline assignment: CDR1 MGHRA and CDR2 YSYEKL. The CDR3 runs to 13 residues. The CDR3 protein is CASSQDRYTEAFF. The CDR3, as DNA: TGCGCCAGCAGCCAAGATCGGTACACTGAAGCTTTCTTT.

The chain joins TRBV9 to TRBJ1-1; D gene unclear. Looked up from germline, CDR1 is SGDLS and CDR2 is YYNGEE. CDR3 size: 14 residues. V was pared by 3 bases and J by 1 base, with 10 bases between. The chain's CDR3 is CASSDGLRNTEAFF. DNA of the CDR3: TGTGCCAGCAGCGACGGTCTTAGGAACACTGAAGCTTTCTTT. Full variable domain (missing parts from reference TRBV9 and TRBJ1-1): DSGVTQTPKHLITATGQRVTLRCSPRSGDLSVYWYQQSLDQGLQFLIQYYNGEERAKGNILERFSAQQFPDLHSELNLSSLELGDSALYFCASSDGLRNTEAFFGQGTRLTVV.